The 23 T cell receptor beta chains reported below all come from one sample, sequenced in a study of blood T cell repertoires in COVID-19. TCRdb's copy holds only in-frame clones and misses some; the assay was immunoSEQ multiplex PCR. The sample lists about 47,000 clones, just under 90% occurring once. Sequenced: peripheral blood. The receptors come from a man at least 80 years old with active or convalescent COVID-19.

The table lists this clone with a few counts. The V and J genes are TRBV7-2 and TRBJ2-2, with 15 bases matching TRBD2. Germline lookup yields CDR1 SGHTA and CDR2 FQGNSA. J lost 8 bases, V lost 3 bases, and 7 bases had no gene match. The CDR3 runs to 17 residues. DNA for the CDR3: TGTGCCAGCAGCTTCACCTTGGGACTAGCGGGAGGAGGGGAGCTGTTTTTT. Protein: CASSFTLGLAGGGELFF. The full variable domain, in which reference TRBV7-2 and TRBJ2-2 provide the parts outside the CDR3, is GAGVSQSPSNKVTEKGKDVELRCDPISGHTALYWYRQSLGQGLEFLIYFQGNSAPDKSGLPSDRFSAERTGGSVSTLTIQRTQQEDSAVYLCASSFTLGLAGGGELFFGEGSRLTVL.

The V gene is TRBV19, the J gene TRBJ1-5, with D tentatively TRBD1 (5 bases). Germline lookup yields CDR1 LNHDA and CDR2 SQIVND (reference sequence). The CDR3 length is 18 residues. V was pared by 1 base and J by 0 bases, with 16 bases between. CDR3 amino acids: CASSIVQVTMISNQPQHF. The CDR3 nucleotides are TGTGCCAGTAGTATAGTACAGGTGACGATGATTAGCAATCAGCCCCAGCATTTT.

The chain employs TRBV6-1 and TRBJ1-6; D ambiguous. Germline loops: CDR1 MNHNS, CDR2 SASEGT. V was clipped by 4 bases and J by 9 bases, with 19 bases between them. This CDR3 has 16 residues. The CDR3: CASSATTYRVGSPLHF. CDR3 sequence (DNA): TGTGCCAGCAGTGCAACGACATATCGAGTCGGTTCACCCCTCCACTTT.

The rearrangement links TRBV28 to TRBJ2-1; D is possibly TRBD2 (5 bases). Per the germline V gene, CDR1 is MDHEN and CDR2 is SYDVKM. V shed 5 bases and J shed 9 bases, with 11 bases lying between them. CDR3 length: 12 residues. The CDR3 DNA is TGTGCCAGCAGTCTAGCTATCGGTGAGCAGTTCTTC. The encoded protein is CASSLAIGEQFF.

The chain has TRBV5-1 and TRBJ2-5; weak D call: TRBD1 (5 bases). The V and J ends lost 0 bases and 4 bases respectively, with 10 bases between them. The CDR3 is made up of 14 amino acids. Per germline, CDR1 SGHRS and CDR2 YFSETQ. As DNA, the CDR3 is TGCGCCAGCAGCTTGGAGGGGAAGATAGAGACCCAGTACTTC. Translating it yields CASSLEGKIETQYF. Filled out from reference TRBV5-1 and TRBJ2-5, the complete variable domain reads KAGVTQTPRYLIKTRGQQVTLSCSPISGHRSVSWYQQTPGQGLQFLFEYFSETQRNKGNFPGRFSGRQFSNSRSEMNVSTLELGDSALYLCASSLEGKIETQYFGPGTRLLVL.

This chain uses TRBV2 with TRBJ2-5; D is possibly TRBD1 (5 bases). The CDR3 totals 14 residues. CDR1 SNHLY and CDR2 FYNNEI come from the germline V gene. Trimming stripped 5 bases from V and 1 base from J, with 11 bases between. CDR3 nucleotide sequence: TGTGCCAGCAGTAGGGGCAGGGCCCAAGAGACCCAGTACTTC. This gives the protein CASSRGRAQETQYF.

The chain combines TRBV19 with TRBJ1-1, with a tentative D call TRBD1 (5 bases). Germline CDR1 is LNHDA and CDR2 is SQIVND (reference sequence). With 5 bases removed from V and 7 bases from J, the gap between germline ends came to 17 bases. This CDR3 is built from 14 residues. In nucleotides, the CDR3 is TGTGCCAGTAGTTTACTTAGTGGGGCCCTTGAAGCTTTCTTT. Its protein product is CASSLLSGALEAFF.

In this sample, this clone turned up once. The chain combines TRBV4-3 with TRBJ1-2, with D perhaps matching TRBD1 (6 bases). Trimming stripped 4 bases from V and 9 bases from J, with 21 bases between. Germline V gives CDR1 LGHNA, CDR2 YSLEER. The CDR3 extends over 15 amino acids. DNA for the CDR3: TGCGCCAGCAGCCCAATGTCGCGACAGGTGATTAGCTACACCTTC. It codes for CASSPMSRQVISYTF.

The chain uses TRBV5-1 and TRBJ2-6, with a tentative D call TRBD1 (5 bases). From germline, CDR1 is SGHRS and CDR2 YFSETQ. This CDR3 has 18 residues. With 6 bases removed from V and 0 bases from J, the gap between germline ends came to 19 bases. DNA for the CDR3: TGCGCCAGCACCGCTTCTGCGACAGCCTTCTCTGGGGCCAACGTCCTGACTTTC. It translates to CASTASATAFSGANVLTF.

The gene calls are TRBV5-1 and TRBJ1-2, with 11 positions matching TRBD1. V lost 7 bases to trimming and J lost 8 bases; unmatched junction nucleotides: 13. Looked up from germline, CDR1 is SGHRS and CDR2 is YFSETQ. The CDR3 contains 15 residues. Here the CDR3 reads CASGMADRGHRGYTF. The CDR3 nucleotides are TGCGCCAGCGGGATGGCGGACAGGGGGCATCGAGGCTACACCTTC.

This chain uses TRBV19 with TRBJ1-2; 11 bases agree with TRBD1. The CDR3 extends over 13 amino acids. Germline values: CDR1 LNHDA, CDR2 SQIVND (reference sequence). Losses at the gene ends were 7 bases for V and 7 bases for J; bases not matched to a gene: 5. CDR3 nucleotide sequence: TGTGCCAGTACCGGACAGGGGGCGAGTGGCTACACCTTC. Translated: CASTGQGASGYTF.

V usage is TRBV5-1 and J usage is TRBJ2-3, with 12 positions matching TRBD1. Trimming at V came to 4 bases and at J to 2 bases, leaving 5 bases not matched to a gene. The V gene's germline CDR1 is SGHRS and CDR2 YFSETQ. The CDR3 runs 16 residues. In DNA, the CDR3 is TGCGCCAGCAGCGGAGGGACAGGGGGCTTCACAGATACGCAGTATTTT. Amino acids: CASSGGTGGFTDTQYF.

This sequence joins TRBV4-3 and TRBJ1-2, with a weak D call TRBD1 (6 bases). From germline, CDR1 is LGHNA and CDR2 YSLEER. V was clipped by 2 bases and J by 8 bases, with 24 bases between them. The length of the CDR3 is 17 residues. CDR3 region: CASSQLYSQGNVGGYTF. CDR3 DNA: TGCGCCAGCAGCCAATTATACTCACAGGGAAATGTAGGAGGCTACACCTTC.

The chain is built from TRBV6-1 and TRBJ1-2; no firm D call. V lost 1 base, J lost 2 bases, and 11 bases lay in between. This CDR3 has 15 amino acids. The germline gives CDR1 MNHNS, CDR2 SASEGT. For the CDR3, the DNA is TGTGCCAGCAGTGAAGTTTGGTCGGGGAACTATGGCTACACCTTC. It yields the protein CASSEVWSGNYGYTF.

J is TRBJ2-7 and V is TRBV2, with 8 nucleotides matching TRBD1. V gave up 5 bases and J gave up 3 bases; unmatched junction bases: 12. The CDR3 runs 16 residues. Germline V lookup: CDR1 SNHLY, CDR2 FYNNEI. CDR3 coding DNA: TGTGCCAGCAGTACCGGGACAGGTACGGTTCTCTACGAGCAGTACTTC. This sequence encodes CASSTGTGTVLYEQYF.

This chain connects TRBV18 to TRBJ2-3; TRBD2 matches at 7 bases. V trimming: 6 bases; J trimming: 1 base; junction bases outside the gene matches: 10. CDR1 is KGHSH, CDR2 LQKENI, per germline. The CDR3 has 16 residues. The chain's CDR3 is CASSLRGGRGTDTQYF. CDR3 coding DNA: TGTGCCAGCTCCCTCCGGGGTGGGAGGGGCACAGATACGCAGTATTTT.

CDR3 residues: CASSQGVNNSPLHF. The CDR3 bases are TGTGCCAGCTCCCAGGGGGTTAATAATTCACCCCTCCACTTT. The rearrangement uses TRBV6-6 and TRBJ1-6, with TRBD1 matching over 7 bases. This CDR3 is 14 amino acids long. Trimming cost V 8 bases and J 5 bases; bases outside gene matches: 6. Germline assignment: CDR1 MNHNY and CDR2 SVGAGI (reference sequence).

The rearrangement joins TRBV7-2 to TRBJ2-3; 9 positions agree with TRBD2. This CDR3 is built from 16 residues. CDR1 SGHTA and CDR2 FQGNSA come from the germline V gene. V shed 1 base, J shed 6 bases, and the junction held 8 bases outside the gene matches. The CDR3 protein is CASSLGGGRARDTQYF. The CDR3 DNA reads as TGTGCCAGCAGCTTAGGAGGCGGGAGGGCCAGGGATACGCAGTATTTT. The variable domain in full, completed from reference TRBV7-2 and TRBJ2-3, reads GAGVSQSPSNKVTEKGKDVELRCDPISGHTALYWYRQSLGQGLEFLIYFQGNSAPDKSGLPSDRFSAERTGGSVSTLTIQRTQQEDSAVYLCASSLGGGRARDTQYFGPGTRLTVL.

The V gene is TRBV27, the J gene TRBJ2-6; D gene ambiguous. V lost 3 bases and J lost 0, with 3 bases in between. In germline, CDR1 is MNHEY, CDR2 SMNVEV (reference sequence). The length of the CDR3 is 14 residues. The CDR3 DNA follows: TGTGCCAGCAGTTTCAGCTCTGGGGCCAACGTCCTGACTTTC. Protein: CASSFSSGANVLTF.

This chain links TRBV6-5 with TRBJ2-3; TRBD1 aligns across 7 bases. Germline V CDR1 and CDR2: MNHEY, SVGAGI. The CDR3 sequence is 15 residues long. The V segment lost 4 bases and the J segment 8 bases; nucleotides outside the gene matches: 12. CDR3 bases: TGTGCCAGCAGTTCACCGGGACAGCTGGTTCCTACGCAGTATTTT. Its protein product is CASSSPGQLVPTQYF.

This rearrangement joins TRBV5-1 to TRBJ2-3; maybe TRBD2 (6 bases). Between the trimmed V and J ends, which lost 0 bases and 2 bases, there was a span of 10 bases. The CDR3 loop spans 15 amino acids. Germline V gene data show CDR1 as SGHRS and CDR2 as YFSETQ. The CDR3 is CASSLARDSTDTQYF. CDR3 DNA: TGCGCCAGCAGCTTGGCCCGGGACTCCACAGATACGCAGTATTTT.

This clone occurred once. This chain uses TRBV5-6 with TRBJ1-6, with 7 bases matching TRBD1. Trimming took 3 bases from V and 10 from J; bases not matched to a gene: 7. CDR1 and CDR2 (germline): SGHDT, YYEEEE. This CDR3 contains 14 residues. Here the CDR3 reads CASSSGTVGSPLHF. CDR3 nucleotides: TGTGCCAGCAGCTCCGGGACAGTAGGATCACCCCTCCACTTT.

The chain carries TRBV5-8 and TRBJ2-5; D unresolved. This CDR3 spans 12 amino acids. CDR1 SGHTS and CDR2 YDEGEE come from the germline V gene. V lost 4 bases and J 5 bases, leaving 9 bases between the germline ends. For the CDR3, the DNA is TGTGCCAGCAGCCCCAGGCTGGAGACCCAGTACTTC. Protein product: CASSPRLETQYF.